The clone carrying this TCR beta chain showed up just a few times. Its antigen is as yet unknown. This entry is derived from a study of T-cell memory formation after mild COVID-19. This CDR3 contains 12 residues. The V and J ends lost 10 bases and 6 bases respectively, with 13 bases between them. CDR1 and CDR2 from the germline V gene are SEHNR and FQNEAQ (reference sequence). Study outcomes and limitations: A balance of CD4 and CD8 characterized clones contracting day 15 to 85, whereas later expanders leaned CD4+. Clones that contracted clustered mainly in CM and EM if CD4+ and in EMRA if CD8+.

Constant-segment primers and 5'RACE yielded cDNA libraries for TCR alpha and TCR beta, each carrying sample barcodes and UMIs. A single record per CDR3 protein comes from TCRdb applying MiXCR to the 5' RACE reads. The table lists 400,000 to 500,000 distinct CDR3 sequences, over 15% of them singletons, with around 9.2% in the top ten. The source material was PBMCs or a T cell subset sorted from them (not recorded which). The chain combines TRBV7-9 with TRBJ1-5; tentative D call: TRBD1 (6 bases). The sequence was obtained from an adult woman who had mild COVID-19 (a few samples of this study predate the infection). Cell type and time point are not known. Written as DNA, the CDR3 is TGTGCCATCGGGGACACTGCTCAGCCCCAGCATTTT. Translating gives CAIGDTAQPQHF.